The table lists the clone carrying this T cell receptor (beta chain) with a few counts. Antigen: not known. TCRdb re-called the 5' RACE reads through MiXCR, storing one row per CDR3 protein. The profile shows 200,000 to 250,000 distinct CDR3 sequences, 10% to 13% of them singletons. These data belong to a study of CD8 T cells in ankylosing spondylitis. Study outcomes and limitations: Matched ankylosing spondylitis synovial fluid reportedly contained a significantly enriched population of disease-linked clones.

Germline V gene lookup returns CDR1 SGHDT and CDR2 YYEEEE. V shed 4 bases and J 2 bases; nucleotides not matched to a gene: 6. The CDR3 has 17 amino acids. The TCR sequence derives from a male donor with ankylosing spondylitis or in good health (not recorded which). The rearrangement links TRBV5-6 to TRBJ2-5; TRBD2 matches at 15 bases. Input material: blood, either unsorted or a sorted T cell fraction (not recorded which). The CDR3 DNA sequence: TGTGCCAGCAGCCCTGGACTAGCGGGGGGGCCTCAAGAGACCCAGTACTTC. Translating gives CASSPGLAGGPQETQYF.